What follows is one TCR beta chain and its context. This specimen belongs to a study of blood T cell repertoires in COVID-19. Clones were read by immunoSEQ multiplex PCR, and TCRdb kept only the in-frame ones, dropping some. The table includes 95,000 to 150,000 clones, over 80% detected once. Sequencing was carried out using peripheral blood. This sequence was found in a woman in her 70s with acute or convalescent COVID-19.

CDR3 nucleotides: TGTGCCAGCAATTCGGGACAGGTGGGCAATCAGCCCCAGCATTTT. Translating gives CASNSGQVGNQPQHF. The chain joins TRBV6-5 to TRBJ1-5; TRBD1 aligns across 8 bases. Germline values: CDR1 MNHEY, CDR2 SVGAGI. This CDR3 is 15 amino acids long. The V and J ends lost 7 bases and 2 bases, in that order; junction bases with no gene match: 7.